Below are 8 T cell receptor beta chains sequenced from a single sample in a study of shared clonotypes between healthy human individuals. Assay: immunoSEQ multiplex PCR; the TCRdb copy retains only in-frame clones and omits some. The profile shows around 2.3 million clones, around 95% of them singletons. Material for sequencing was naive CD4+ T cells sorted from blood. The sample's subset: CD45RA+ positively selected. The receptors here all came from a man aged 18 to 29 in good health.

Comments on this clone: Within the sample, other DNA sequences also encode this same CDR3. This chain uses TRBV27 with TRBJ2-7; 7 positions agree with TRBD2. CDR1 MNHEY and CDR2 SMNVEV come from the germline V gene (reference sequence). This CDR3 comprises 14 residues. Trimming at V came to 5 bases and at J to 3 bases, leaving 7 bases not matched to a gene. The chain's CDR3 is CASSPGTGGYEQYF. The CDR3 DNA reads as TGTGCCAGCAGTCCCGGGACGGGGGGCTACGAGCAGTACTTC.

The chain recombines TRBV28 with TRBJ2-7; possible D gene TRBD2, 6 bases. Trimming removed 4 bases at V and 3 bases at J, with 19 bases between. The CDR3 is 16 residues long. In germline, CDR1 is MDHEN, CDR2 SYDVKM. CDR3 loop: CASSSMGGTGGYEQYF. For the CDR3, the DNA is TGTGCCAGCAGTTCAATGGGGGGTACAGGAGGCTACGAGCAGTACTTC.

The rearrangement uses TRBV18 and TRBJ1-3; D remains unclear. The germline gives CDR1 KGHSH, CDR2 LQKENI. The germline V and J ends were trimmed by 3 bases and 4 bases, with 10 bases remaining between them. This CDR3 is 14 amino acids long. The CDR3 loop is CASSPGRLGNTIYF. CDR3 nucleotide sequence: TGTGCCAGCTCACCGGGGAGACTGGGAAACACCATATATTTT.

The chain uses TRBV12-2 and TRBJ1-2; TRBD1 is the table's D call, not checked against the DNA. TRBV12-2 is a recognized pseudogene. This CDR3 spans 16 amino acids. CDR3 sequence (DNA): TGTGCAAGTCTCCCGGGAGCCAGGGGGGCTAAGGATGGCTACACCTTC. Encoded protein: CASLPGARGAKDGYTF.

V is TRBV5-1 and J is TRBJ2-3, with D maybe TRBD1 (7 bases). Trimming pared 1 base from V and 2 bases from J, leaving 17 bases between. In germline, CDR1 is SGHRS, CDR2 YFSETQ. The CDR3 spans 17 residues. The CDR3 DNA follows: TGCGCCAGCAGCTTGACAGGGGACTCCCTCCTCACAGATACGCAGTATTTT. The encoded protein is CASSLTGDSLLTDTQYF.

J is TRBJ2-7 and V is TRBV6-5; weak D call: TRBD2 (6 bases). V was cut by 2 bases and J by 4 bases, with 9 bases left in between. Germline-derived CDR1 and CDR2 are MNHEY and SVGAGI. The CDR3 contains 13 residues. The DNA for the CDR3 is TGTGCCAGCAGTTACGGGGGGTTTTACGAGCAGTACTTC. It specifies CASSYGGFYEQYF.

The V and J genes are TRBV30 and TRBJ2-2, with D hard to call. V was clipped by 5 bases and J by 13 bases, with 17 bases between them. CDR3 length equals 12 residues. Germline V CDR1 and CDR2: GTSNPN, SVGIG (reference sequence). The CDR3 region has the DNA TGTGCCTGGGGTGGAGTTACTTCCGGGCTGTTTTTT. Residues: CAWGGVTSGLFF.

On this clone: Other DNA sequences of this sample code for an identical CDR3. The chain uses TRBV5-1 and TRBJ2-7; maybe TRBD2 (5 bases). The CDR3 covers 15 residues. Trimming cost V 0 bases and J 2 bases, with 12 bases left between them. Per the germline V gene, CDR1 is SGHRS and CDR2 is YFSETQ. Here the CDR3 DNA reads TGCGCCAGCAGCTTGGATCCGGGAAGCACCTACGAGCAGTACTTC. It yields the protein CASSLDPGSTYEQYF.